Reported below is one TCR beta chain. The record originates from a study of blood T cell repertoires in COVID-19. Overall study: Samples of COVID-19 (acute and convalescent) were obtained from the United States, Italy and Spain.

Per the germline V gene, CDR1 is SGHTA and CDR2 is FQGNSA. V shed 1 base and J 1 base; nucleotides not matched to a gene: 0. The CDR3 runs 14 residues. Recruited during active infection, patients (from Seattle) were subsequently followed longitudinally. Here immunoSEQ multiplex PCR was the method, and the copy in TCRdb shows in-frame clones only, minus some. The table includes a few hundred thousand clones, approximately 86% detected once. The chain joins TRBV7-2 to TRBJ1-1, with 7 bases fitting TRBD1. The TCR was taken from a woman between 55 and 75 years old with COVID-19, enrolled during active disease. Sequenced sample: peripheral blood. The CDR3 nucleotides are TGTGCCAGCAGCTTAGAGGGGGCGAACACTGAAGCTTTCTTT. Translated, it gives CASSLEGANTEAFF. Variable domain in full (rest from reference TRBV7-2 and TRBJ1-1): GAGVSQSPSNKVTEKGKDVELRCDPISGHTALYWYRQSLGQGLEFLIYFQGNSAPDKSGLPSDRFSAERTGGSVSTLTIQRTQQEDSAVYLCASSLEGANTEAFFGQGTRLTVV.